Shown below are 18 T cell receptor beta chains from a single sample sequenced in a study of blood T cell repertoires in COVID-19. Using immunoSEQ multiplex PCR, the repertoire was profiled, and TCRdb retains in-frame clones only, with some absent. Found here are over 400,000 clones, roughly 89% of them singletons; the top ten hold 7.8%. What was sequenced was peripheral blood. The source is a woman between 50 and 59 years old with COVID-19, enrolled during active disease.

The rearrangement uses TRBV2 and TRBJ1-1; TRBD1 is a possible D gene (5 bases). The length of the CDR3 is 12 residues. Trimming cost V 6 bases and J 5 bases, with 10 bases left between them. Germline-derived CDR1 and CDR2 are SNHLY and FYNNEI. The CDR3 region has the DNA TGTGCCAGCAGGTCAGGGAGGACTGAAGCTTTCTTT. As protein: CASRSGRTEAFF.

The genes are TRBV7-2 and TRBJ1-1, with TRBD1 identical over 9 bases. CDR1 and CDR2 from the germline V gene are SGHTA and FQGNSA. The J segment lost 3 bases and the V segment lost 6 bases, leaving 8 bases of the junction unmatched. The CDR3 covers 15 residues. This CDR3 is CASSSGTGSYTEAFF. CDR3 nucleotides: TGTGCCAGCAGTTCCGGGACAGGGAGTTACACTGAAGCTTTCTTT.

The rearrangement links TRBV11-2 to TRBJ2-7; tentative D call: TRBD1 (6 bases). V was pared by 8 bases and J by 1 base, with 12 bases between. This CDR3 has 13 residues. Germline V gene sequence: CDR1 SGHAT, CDR2 FQNNGV. This chain's CDR3 is CASCPTGSYEQYF. DNA for the CDR3: TGTGCCAGCTGTCCGACAGGTTCCTACGAGCAGTACTTC.

V is TRBV19 and J is TRBJ1-1, with TRBD1 identical over 10 bases. Germline loops: CDR1 LNHDA, CDR2 SQIVND (reference sequence). The CDR3 totals 15 residues. J was trimmed by 1 base and V by 4 bases; bases with no gene match: 3. The CDR3 is CASSSGDRGNTEAFF. The CDR3 coding sequence is TGTGCCAGTAGTAGTGGGGACAGGGGGAACACTGAAGCTTTCTTT.

This CDR3 is CASSETQADSYNEQFF. DNA for the CDR3: TGTGCCAGCAGTGAGACACAGGCTGACTCCTACAATGAGCAGTTCTTC. The gene calls are TRBV6-1 and TRBJ2-1, with TRBD1 as a possible D gene (5 bases). This CDR3 has 16 residues. Germline values: CDR1 MNHNS, CDR2 SASEGT. Trimming cost V 3 bases and J 0 bases, with 12 bases left between them.

The chain has TRBV2 and TRBJ1-1; TRBD1 might be the D (5 bases). V dropped 7 bases and J dropped 4 bases, with 16 bases sitting between them. Per germline, CDR1 SNHLY and CDR2 FYNNEI. This CDR3 has 14 amino acids. As DNA, the CDR3 is TGTGCCAGCACCCCCCGGGGGTACCCCACTGAAGCTTTCTTT. The encoded protein is CASTPRGYPTEAFF.

The genes are TRBV7-8 and TRBJ1-6; the D gene is possibly TRBD1 (5 bases). The CDR3 is 15 amino acids. Germline V gives CDR1 SGHVS, CDR2 FQNEAQ. V was cut by 3 bases and J by 4 bases, with 10 bases left in between. In nucleotides, the CDR3 is TGTGCCAGCAGCTTCGGGGGAGGTTATAATTCACCCCTCCACTTT. Translated: CASSFGGGYNSPLHF. The whole variable domain, remainder taken from reference TRBV7-8 and TRBJ1-6, is GAGVSQSPRYKVAKRGQDVALRCDPISGHVSLFWYQQALGQGPEFLTYFQNEAQLDKSGLPSDRFFAERPEGSVSTLKIQRTQQEDSAVYLCASSFGGGYNSPLHFGNGTRLTVT.

The chain carries TRBV10-3 and TRBJ2-3, with 8 bases matching TRBD1. Unmatched junction bases numbered 7, after V lost 3 bases and J lost 2 bases. The CDR3 is 16 residues long. The germline V gene encodes CDR1 ENHRY and CDR2 SYGVKD. The CDR3: CAISEQGGSFTDTQYF. In DNA form, the CDR3 reads TGTGCCATCAGTGAACAGGGGGGAAGTTTCACAGATACGCAGTATTTT.

The rearrangement joins TRBV5-6 to TRBJ2-3; 7 bases are a match to TRBD1. There are 14 residues in the CDR3. Losses at the gene ends were 5 bases for V and 6 bases for J; bases not matched to a gene: 9. From germline, CDR1 is SGHDT and CDR2 YYEEEE. Here the CDR3 DNA reads TGTGCCAGCAGTCAGAGGGGGCCCACGGATACGCAGTATTTT. This translates into CASSQRGPTDTQYF.

J is TRBJ1-1 and V is TRBV2; TRBD1 might be the D (5 bases). Trimming took 7 bases from V and 2 from J, leaving 20 bases between them. CDR3 length: 16 residues. CDR1 and CDR2 from the germline V gene are SNHLY and FYNNEI. The chain's CDR3 is CASKYRQMIKNTEAFF. The CDR3 nucleotides are TGTGCCAGCAAATATCGACAGATGATTAAAAACACTGAAGCTTTCTTT.

CDR3 DNA: TGTGCCAGCAGTCTTACCGGGACTGGTTATTTAAATGAGCAGTTCTTC. It yields the protein CASSLTGTGYLNEQFF. The chain employs TRBV3-1 (or the pseudogene TRBV3-2) and TRBJ2-1; possible D gene TRBD2, 6 bases. V was trimmed by 6 bases and J by 7 bases, leaving 22 bases between them. The CDR3 runs 16 residues. Germline CDR1 is LGHDT and CDR2 is YNNKEL (reference sequence).

This clone was detected once. The rearrangement joins TRBV30 to TRBJ1-4; 8 bases line up with TRBD1. Germline V gene lookup returns CDR1 GTSNPN and CDR2 SVGIG (reference sequence). With 3 bases clipped from V and 5 bases from J, the junction kept 5 bases outside the gene matches. The CDR3 has 14 amino acids. The CDR3 DNA reads TGTGCCTGGAGGGGGGACAGGAAAAATGAAAAACTGTTTTTT. Translation: CAWRGDRKNEKLFF.

The rearrangement joins TRBV10-1 to TRBJ2-2; D remains ambiguous. From germline, CDR1 is WNHNN and CDR2 SYGVQD (reference sequence). The V end lost 2 bases, the J end lost 0 bases, and 10 bases lay between the germline ends. The CDR3 consists of 16 residues. The CDR3 reads CASSELAGPNTGELFF. CDR3 in DNA: TGCGCCAGCAGTGAGCTTGCAGGCCCGAACACCGGGGAGCTGTTTTTT.

The chain recombines TRBV5-8 with TRBJ2-7, with 7 bases fitting TRBD1. With 6 bases clipped from V and 1 base from J, the junction kept 7 bases outside the gene matches. The CDR3 extends over 14 amino acids. Germline-derived CDR1 and CDR2 are SGHTS and YDEGEE. CDR3 coding DNA: TGTGCCAGCAATCCCTACAGGGGTTCCTACGAGCAGTACTTC. It yields the protein CASNPYRGSYEQYF. Full variable domain (missing parts from reference TRBV5-8 and TRBJ2-7): EAGVTQSPTHLIKTRGQQATLRCSPISGHTSVYWYQQALGLGLQFLLWYDEGEERNRGNFPPRFSGRQFPNYSSELNVNALELEDSALYLCASNPYRGSYEQYFGPGTRLTVT.

The genes are TRBV6-1 and TRBJ1-1, with 9 bases fitting TRBD1. The germline V gene encodes CDR1 MNHNS and CDR2 SASEGT. This CDR3 contains 16 residues. V lost 0 bases and J lost 3; bases outside the gene matches: 5. As DNA, the CDR3 is TGTGCCAGCAGTGAAGCGCTGTGGACAGGGGACACTGAAGCTTTCTTT. Residues: CASSEALWTGDTEAFF.

The rearrangement uses TRBV30 and TRBJ2-7; D may be TRBD1 (6 bases). The CDR3 contains 11 residues. Trimming cost V 2 bases and J 10 bases, with 12 bases left between them. Germline lookup yields CDR1 GTSNPN and CDR2 SVGIG (reference sequence). CDR3 sequence (DNA): TGTGCCTGGAGTTTGCAGGGGCCACAGTACTTC. It codes for CAWSLQGPQYF.

The chain couples TRBV10-3 to TRBJ2-7; D call uncertain. Germline CDR1 is ENHRY and CDR2 is SYGVKD. Trimming left V 5 bases short and J 2 bases short, with 19 bases between. The CDR3 loop spans 16 amino acids. Written as DNA, the CDR3 is TGTGCCATCAGTCCCGGGTTCCCCCAAAATACCTACGAGCAGTACTTC. Translation: CAISPGFPQNTYEQYF.

This CDR3 is CASSRPGMNTEAFF. The CDR3 region has the DNA TGTGCCAGCAGTCGGCCAGGGATGAACACTGAAGCTTTCTTT. The genes are TRBV6-5 and TRBJ1-1; D is possibly TRBD1 (5 bases). CDR1 is MNHEY and CDR2 is SVGAGI in the germline V gene. V was shortened by 5 bases and J by 0 bases, with 10 bases between the two germline ends. The CDR3 covers 14 residues.